This record concerns one T cell receptor (beta chain) sequence. The antigen remains undetermined. The sample is drawn from a study of blood T cells in healthy people across ages. Study-wide context: About one barcoded beta molecule per two T cells came from capture by template switching. The study, taken as a whole, reports: Roughly linear age-related decline in beta diversity appeared, significant by age approximately 43.

Then a second PCR, running about 6 to 11 cycles, was carried out with a sample-barcoded 5' primer and a J-beta primer mix. TCRdb re-called the 5' RACE reads with MiXCR, one entry per CDR3 protein. The sample has 500,000 to 600,000 distinct CDR3 sequences, 27% seen once. Germline CDR1 reads SGHTA; CDR2 reads FQGNSA. The CDR3 is made up of 13 amino acids. Trimming took 3 bases from V and 11 from J, leaving 14 bases between them. This receptor was taken from a woman aged 70-85 years in good health. The source material was blood. V usage is TRBV7-2 and J usage is TRBJ1-5, with D unclear. This CDR3 is CASSFRPFGAQHF. CDR3 nucleotides: TGTGCCAGCAGCTTTAGGCCATTCGGGGCCCAGCATTTT.